This T cell receptor (beta chain) is from a study of neurological immune-mediated disorders. In this sample, this clonotype turned up many times. The method for making cDNA was 5'RACE, and it used 10-nucleotide random UMIs. Per sequencing run, 15-18 subjects together gave over 160 million TCR-beta sequences. TCRdb ran MiXCR on the 5' RACE reads and lists one entry per CDR3 protein. This table holds about 33,000 distinct CDR3 sequences, approximately 1.6% found once. The CDR3 covers 13 residues. J was trimmed by 5 bases and V by 5 bases; bases with no gene match: 2. Germline V CDR1 and CDR2: SSHAT, FNYEAQ (reference sequence).

The source is a woman in her twenties or thirties with multiple sclerosis. This sequence joins TRBV7-7 and TRBJ2-5, with 10 bases fitting TRBD1. The material sequenced was PBMCs. This CDR3 reads CASSTGQGETQYF. The CDR3 nucleotides read TGTGCCAGCAGCACGGGACAGGGGGAGACCCAGTACTTC.